This passage covers 23 T cell receptor beta chains from one sample sequenced in a study of blood T cell repertoires in COVID-19. TCRdb's table, derived via immunoSEQ multiplex PCR, lists solely in-frame clones and lacks some. Of a few hundred thousand clones listed, around 89% are singletons. The sample consisted of peripheral blood. These receptors came from a woman aged 40 to 49 who had recovered from COVID-19.

CDR3: CAWAPDRRSSYNEQFF. CDR3 sequence (DNA): TGTGCCTGGGCTCCGGACAGGCGGAGCTCCTACAATGAGCAGTTCTTC. This rearrangement joins TRBV30 to TRBJ2-1; TRBD1 agrees at 7 bases. Germline CDR1 GTSNPN, CDR2 SVGIG (reference sequence). V dropped 5 bases and J dropped 0; count of bases not matched to a gene: 10. The CDR3 consists of 16 residues.

This clone ranks as medium-sized. The chain has TRBV6-5 and TRBJ1-1, with D possibly being TRBD1 (5 bases). This CDR3 has 15 amino acids. In germline, CDR1 is MNHEY, CDR2 SVGAGI. V was pared by 10 bases and J by 1 base, with 19 bases between. The CDR3 DNA reads as TGTGCCACTCAACTGGAGGGGACGCCGAACACTGAAGCTTTCTTT. Its translation: CATQLEGTPNTEAFF.

The chain combines TRBV5-1 with TRBJ1-1; a possible D gene is TRBD1 (5 bases). The CDR3 sequence is 19 residues long. In germline, CDR1 is SGHRS, CDR2 YFSETQ. Trimming stripped 3 bases from V and 4 bases from J, with 28 bases between. The CDR3 sequence: CASSSPGGRRNAGGTEAFF. The CDR3 bases are TGCGCCAGCAGCTCTCCGGGAGGGCGGCGAAACGCCGGGGGCACTGAAGCTTTCTTT.

V gene TRBV5-1 combines with J gene TRBJ2-6; 7 bases fit TRBD1. This CDR3 has 16 amino acids. CDR1 and CDR2 (germline): SGHRS, YFSETQ. Trimming removed 5 bases from V and 0 bases from J; junction bases left unmatched: 5. The DNA of the CDR3 is TGCGCCAGCAGTTCCGGGACAGCCTCTGGGGCCAACGTCCTGACTTTC. Its translation is CASSSGTASGANVLTF.

The chain employs TRBV15 and TRBJ2-1; 7 bases map to TRBD2. The CDR3 contains 16 residues. Germline lookup yields CDR1 LNHNV and CDR2 YYDKDF (reference sequence). Trimming took 3 bases from V and 6 from J; bases not matched to a gene: 11. CDR3 DNA: TGTGCCACCAGCAGGGGGTTGAGCGGGACCTCCAATGAGCAGTTCTTC. Translated: CATSRGLSGTSNEQFF.

The chain couples TRBV6-6 to TRBJ2-1, with D perhaps matching TRBD2 (5 bases). The CDR3 sequence is 15 residues long. Germline CDR1 is MNHNY and CDR2 is SVGAGI (reference sequence). V was clipped by 6 bases and J by 6 bases, with 18 bases between them. The DNA for the CDR3 is TGTGCCAGCAGCCCCTTCGGGGAGCCAGGCAATGAGCAGTTCTTC. Translated: CASSPFGEPGNEQFF.

The rearrangement joins TRBV11-2 to TRBJ2-4; D is possibly TRBD2 (5 bases). The V end was cut by 5 bases, the J end by 7 bases, with 15 bases between. Germline values: CDR1 SGHAT, CDR2 FQNNGV. The CDR3 sequence is 14 residues long. CDR3 residues: CASSALAGRNIQYF. The CDR3 bases are TGTGCCAGCAGCGCCCTAGCAGGCCGGAACATTCAGTACTTC. Full variable domain (rest looked up from reference TRBV11-2 and TRBJ2-4): EAGVAQSPRYKIIEKRQSVAFWCNPISGHATLYWYQQILGQGPKLLIQFQNNGVVDDSQLPKDRFSAERLKGVDSTLKIQPAKLEDSAVYLCASSALAGRNIQYFGAGTRLSVL.

The gene calls are TRBV6-2 or TRBV6-3 and TRBJ2-1; 12 bases match TRBD2. V shed 6 bases, J shed 0 bases, and the junction held 6 bases outside the gene matches. CDR1 and CDR2 (germline): MNHEY, SVGEGT. The CDR3 covers 17 residues. The CDR3 DNA is TGTGCCAGCAGCACGGGACTAGCGGGCCGCTCCTACAATGAGCAGTTCTTC. Residues: CASSTGLAGRSYNEQFF.

The CDR3 spells CASSRGFAETQYF. The CDR3 coding sequence is TGTGCCAGCAGCCGGGGGTTCGCGGAGACCCAGTACTTC. The gene calls are TRBV12-3 or TRBV12-4 and TRBJ2-5, with D maybe TRBD2 (6 bases). The V gene lost 6 bases and the J gene lost 5 bases, with 13 bases spanning the gap. CDR3 length: 13 amino acids.

J is TRBJ1-2 and V is TRBV10-3; a possible D gene is TRBD1 (6 bases). Germline V gives CDR1 ENHRY, CDR2 SYGVKD. V was trimmed by 6 bases and J by 6 bases, leaving 8 bases between them. The CDR3 length is 11 residues. Here the CDR3 DNA reads TGTGCCATCAGCACAGGGCATGGCTACACCTTC. Translation: CAISTGHGYTF.

This chain joins TRBV29-1 and TRBJ2-2; 7 bases are shared with TRBD1. This CDR3 contains 14 residues. CDR1 and CDR2 (germline): SQVTM, ANQGSEA. The J segment lost 6 bases and the V segment lost 3 bases, leaving 7 bases of the junction unmatched. This CDR3 reads CSVDHTGTAGELFF. In nucleotides, the CDR3 is TGCAGCGTTGACCACACCGGGACAGCCGGGGAGCTGTTTTTT.

The chain has TRBV30 and TRBJ2-1; 11 nucleotides align to TRBD1. The CDR3 totals 15 residues. CDR1 and CDR2 from the germline V gene are GTSNPN and SVGIG (reference sequence). V trimming: 3 bases; J trimming: 7 bases; junction bases outside the gene matches: 8. The CDR3 nucleotides are TGTGCCTGGAGGGGGACAGGGGGATGGGGGAATGAGCAGTTCTTC. Translation gives CAWRGTGGWGNEQFF.

This sequence joins TRBV28 and TRBJ2-1, with 7 positions matching TRBD1. V lost 5 bases and J lost 6; bases outside the gene matches: 10. The CDR3 runs 15 residues. CDR1 and CDR2 (germline): MDHEN, SYDVKM. The CDR3 spells CASSPPTGWRNEQFF. In DNA form, the CDR3 reads TGTGCCAGCAGTCCTCCGACAGGGTGGCGCAATGAGCAGTTCTTC.

V gene TRBV9 combines with J gene TRBJ2-3; 10 nucleotides align to TRBD1. The CDR3 has 16 residues. V shed 4 bases and J 4 bases; nucleotides not matched to a gene: 9. Germline V CDR1 and CDR2: SGDLS, YYNGEE. CDR3: CASSPRQGASADTQYF. The CDR3 bases are TGTGCCAGCAGCCCGCGACAGGGGGCCAGTGCAGATACGCAGTATTTT.

This chain connects TRBV10-3 to TRBJ1-4, with D possibly being TRBD1 (5 bases). Germline V gene data show CDR1 as ENHRY and CDR2 as SYGVKD. The CDR3 loop spans 12 amino acids. Trimming stripped 6 bases from V and 3 bases from J, with 5 bases between. The CDR3 nucleotides read TGTGCCATCAGGGGGCCTAATGAAAAACTGTTTTTT. Amino acid sequence: CAIRGPNEKLFF.

The V and J genes are TRBV6-5 and TRBJ2-4; weak D call: TRBD2 (6 bases). CDR3 length: 14 amino acids. V shed 6 bases and J shed 7 bases, with 16 bases lying between them. Germline CDR1 MNHEY, CDR2 SVGAGI. CDR3 DNA sequence: TGTGCCAGCAGGGAGGGGTACGTGGGGAACATTCAGTACTTC. Amino acid sequence: CASREGYVGNIQYF.

This chain connects TRBV6-5 to TRBJ1-2; D is uncertain. The CDR3 has 16 amino acids. V was pared by 2 bases and J by 3 bases, with 16 bases between. Looked up from germline, CDR1 is MNHEY and CDR2 is SVGAGI. The CDR3 loop is CASSYQVEGPYYGYTF. The CDR3 nucleotides read TGTGCCAGCAGTTACCAAGTAGAGGGTCCCTACTATGGCTACACCTTC.

The rearrangement joins TRBV5-1 to TRBJ1-3; no firm D call. Per the germline V gene, CDR1 is SGHRS and CDR2 is YFSETQ. The germline V and J ends were trimmed by 6 bases and 3 bases, with 4 bases remaining between them. CDR3 length: 11 amino acids. CDR3 DNA: TGCGCCAGCACGGGTGGAAACACCATATATTTT. This codes for CASTGGNTIYF.

The chain recombines TRBV19 with TRBJ2-5, with TRBD2 as a possible D gene (6 bases). V lost 1 base and J 5 bases, leaving 14 bases between the germline ends. CDR1 is LNHDA and CDR2 is SQIVND in the germline V gene (reference sequence). The CDR3 is 15 amino acids. Here the CDR3 DNA reads TGTGCCAGTAGTATAGTGGGGCTAGCGTGGGAGACCCAGTACTTC. Translated, it gives CASSIVGLAWETQYF. Complete variable domain (other parts from reference TRBV19 and TRBJ2-5): DGGITQSPKYLFRKEGQNVTLSCEQNLNHDAMYWYRQDPGQGLRLIYYSQIVNDFQKGDIAEGYSVSREKKESFPLTVTSAQKNPTAFYLCASSIVGLAWETQYFGPGTRLLVL.

The rearrangement joins TRBV11-3 to TRBJ2-1; TRBD2 matches 8 bases. V was clipped by 3 bases and J by 6 bases; unmatched bases: 7. The CDR3 is 15 residues long. The germline gives CDR1 SGHNT, CDR2 YENEEA. The CDR3 sequence: CASSFSGTPGNEQFF. In DNA, the CDR3 is TGTGCCAGCAGCTTTAGCGGGACCCCTGGCAATGAGCAGTTCTTC. The variable domain in full, completed from reference TRBV11-3 and TRBJ2-1, reads EAGVVQSPRYKIIEKKQPVAFWCNPISGHNTLYWYLQNLGQGPELLIRYENEEAVDDSQLPKDRFSAERLKGVDSTLKIQPAELGDSAVYLCASSFSGTPGNEQFFGPGTRLTVL.

The chain recombines TRBV6-5 with TRBJ2-3; D is unresolved. The CDR3 covers 15 residues. Germline assignment: CDR1 MNHEY and CDR2 SVGAGI. V was shortened by 2 bases and J by 0 bases, with 9 bases between the two germline ends. The CDR3 DNA reads as TGTGCCAGCAGTTACGGGCCACCCAGCACAGATACGCAGTATTTT. It encodes CASSYGPPSTDTQYF.

This rearrangement joins TRBV10-3 to TRBJ2-7; TRBD1 matches at 7 bases. This CDR3 has 15 amino acids. J was trimmed by 3 bases and V by 3 bases; bases with no gene match: 8. The germline V gene encodes CDR1 ENHRY and CDR2 SYGVKD. The DNA for the CDR3 is TGTGCCATCAGTGACCCCGACCGGGACAGCTACGAGCAGTACTTC. Protein product: CAISDPDRDSYEQYF.

This chain links TRBV7-8 with TRBJ1-1; D possibly corresponds to TRBD1 (6 bases). The CDR3 extends over 13 amino acids. V was clipped by 0 bases and J by 6 bases, with 8 bases between them. CDR1 is SGHVS, CDR2 FQNEAQ, per germline. The chain's CDR3 is CASSLAAGAEAFF. CDR3 nucleotides: TGTGCCAGCAGCTTAGCGGCAGGGGCTGAAGCTTTCTTT.